This TCR beta chain was identified during a study of CD8+CD57+ T cells in acquired aplastic anemia. Study context: Healthy-donor CD4+ cells averaged approximately 10 million reads. Points from the study as a whole: Shared by patients and controls, some 29 CD8+ CDR3s were abundant in patients.

This clonotype showed up just once. Its antigen is still unknown. The missing conserved phenylalanine or tryptophan at the end of this CDR3 makes a read error likely. There are 15 residues in the CDR3. Looked up from germline, CDR1 is SGHTA and CDR2 is FQGTGA. Unmatched junction bases numbered 4, after V lost 1 base and J lost 9 bases. Genomic DNA templated the TCR beta VDJ and CDR3 profiling. TCRdb itself ran the reads through MiXCR, one entry per CDR3 protein. This repertoire shows around 190,000 distinct CDR3 sequences, approximately 50% found once; its top ten account for 15% to 20%. Source material: sorted CD4+, CD8+, or CD8+CD57+ T cells (not recorded which) from PBMCs. The origin of this receptor is a human donor in good health, serving as a control. This chain joins TRBV7-3 and TRBJ1-6; 9 nucleotides match TRBD1. CDR3 in amino acids: CASSLMGQGSSPLHP. For the CDR3, the DNA is TGTGCCAGCAGCTTAATGGGACAGGGTAGTTCACCCCTCCACCCT.